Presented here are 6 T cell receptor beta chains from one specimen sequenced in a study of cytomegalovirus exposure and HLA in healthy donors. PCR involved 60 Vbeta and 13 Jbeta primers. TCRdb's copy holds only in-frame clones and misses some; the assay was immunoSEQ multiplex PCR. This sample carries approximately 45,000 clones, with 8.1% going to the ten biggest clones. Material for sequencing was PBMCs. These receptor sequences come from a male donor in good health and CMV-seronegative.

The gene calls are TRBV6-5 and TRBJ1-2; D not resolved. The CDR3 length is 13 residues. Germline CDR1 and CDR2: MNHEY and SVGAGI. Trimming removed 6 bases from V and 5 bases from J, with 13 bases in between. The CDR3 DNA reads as TGTGCCAGCAGGGACGACGGGGAGTATGGCTACACCTTC. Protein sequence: CASRDDGEYGYTF.

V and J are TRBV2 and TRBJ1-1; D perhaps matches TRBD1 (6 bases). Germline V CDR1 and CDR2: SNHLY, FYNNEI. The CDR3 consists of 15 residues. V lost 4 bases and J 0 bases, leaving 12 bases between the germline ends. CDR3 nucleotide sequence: TGTGCCAGCAGTGCGCAGGGGCAAGTGAACACTGAAGCTTTCTTT. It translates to CASSAQGQVNTEAFF. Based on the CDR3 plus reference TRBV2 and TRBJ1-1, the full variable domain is EPEVTQTPSHQVTQMGQEVILRCVPISNHLYFYWYRQILGQKVEFLVSFYNNEISEKSEIFDDQFSVERPDGSNFTLKIRSTKLEDSAMYFCASSAQGQVNTEAFFGQGTRLTVV.

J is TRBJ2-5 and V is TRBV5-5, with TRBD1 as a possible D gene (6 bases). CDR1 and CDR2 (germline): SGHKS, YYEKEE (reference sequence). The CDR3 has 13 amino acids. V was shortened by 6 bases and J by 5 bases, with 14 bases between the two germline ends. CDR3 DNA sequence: TGTGCCAGCACCCCGAGGGGGTTGGAGACCCAGTACTTC. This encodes CASTPRGLETQYF. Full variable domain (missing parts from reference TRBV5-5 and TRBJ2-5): DAGVTQSPTHLIKTRGQQVTLRCSPISGHKSVSWYQQVLGQGPQFIFQYYEKEERGRGNFPDRFSARQFPNYSSELNVNALLLGDSALYLCASTPRGLETQYFGPGTRLLVL.

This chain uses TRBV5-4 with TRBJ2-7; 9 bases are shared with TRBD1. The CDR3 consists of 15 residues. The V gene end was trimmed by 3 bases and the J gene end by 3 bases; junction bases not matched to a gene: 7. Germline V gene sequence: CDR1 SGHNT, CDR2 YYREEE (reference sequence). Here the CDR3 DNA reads TGTGCCAGCAGCTCTCCGGGACAGGGATACTACGAGCAGTACTTC. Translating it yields CASSSPGQGYYEQYF.

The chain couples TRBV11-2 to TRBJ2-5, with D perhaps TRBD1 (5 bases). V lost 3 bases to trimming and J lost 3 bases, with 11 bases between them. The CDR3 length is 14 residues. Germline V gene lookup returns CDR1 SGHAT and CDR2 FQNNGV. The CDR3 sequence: CASSFLLGEETQYF. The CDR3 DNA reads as TGTGCCAGCAGCTTTCTCCTAGGGGAAGAGACCCAGTACTTC.

CDR3 in DNA: TGTGCCAGCAGTTTTTGGCAGGTACCACCCGATCAAGCTTTCTTT. Translating gives CASSFWQVPPDQAFF. V and J are TRBV27 and TRBJ1-1; D gene unclear. CDR1 and CDR2 from the germline V gene are MNHEY and SMNVEV (reference sequence). V lost 3 bases, J lost 9 bases, and 20 bases lay in between. This CDR3 region has 15 residues.